This T cell receptor beta chain is from a study of PD-1 blockade in classical Hodgkin lymphoma. This CDR3 spans 16 amino acids. Per germline, CDR1 MGHRA and CDR2 YSYEKL. Between the trimmed V and J ends, which lost 0 bases and 5 bases, there was a span of 13 bases. Clones were sequenced by immunoSEQ multiplex PCR, and TCRdb holds only the in-frame ones, with some missing. The sample consists of under 9,500 clones, about 91% of them appearing once. Time point indicated: newly diagnosed, previously untreated cHL patient sample. Researchers pulled CD8+ T cells out of thawed PBMCs using magnetic negative selection.

The sample taken for sequencing was CD8+ T cells from blood. This TCR came from a human donor with classical Hodgkin lymphoma. The chain is built from TRBV4-1 and TRBJ2-2; D is undetermined. The CDR3 coding sequence is TGCGCCAGCAGCCAAGAAACGACTGCGGAGACCGGGGAGCTGTTTTTT. Its protein product is CASSQETTAETGELFF.